Listed below are T cell receptor beta chains from one sample, sequenced in a study of cytomegalovirus exposure and HLA in healthy donors. Only in-frame clones appear in the TCRdb table, and some are missing; sequencing was by immunoSEQ multiplex PCR. This table holds roughly 170,000 clones, 70% to 85% found once. The sample consisted of PBMCs. The receptors shown here come from a girl aged 2-15 years in good health and CMV-seropositive. The CDR3 runs from the conserved cysteine through the conserved F or W. Fields, in order: V gene, J gene, clone size, D gene, CDR3 DNA, CDR3 protein. A D gene is named only where the DNA matches it firmly. Clone size is not always given. Where it is, it says once, few, many or a class for expanded clones.

V gene: TRBV5-1; J gene: TRBJ2-1; clone size: .; D gene: .; CDR3 DNA: TGCGCCAGCAGTCTAGCAGAGGTGCCCTACAATGAGCAGTTCTTC; CDR3 protein: CASSLAEVPYNEQFF
V gene: TRBV6-5; J gene: TRBJ1-1; clone size: few; D gene: TRBD1; CDR3 DNA: TGTGCCAGCAGTTACTATGGCAGGGGGAGCACTGAAGCTTTCTTT; CDR3 protein: CASSYYGRGSTEAFF
V gene: TRBV9; J gene: TRBJ2-7; clone size: .; D gene: .; CDR3 DNA: TGTGCCAGCAGCGTAGCGACATCCTATACCTACGAGCAGTACTTC; CDR3 protein: CASSVATSYTYEQYF
V gene: TRBV4-1; J gene: TRBJ1-4; clone size: few; D gene: .; CDR3 DNA: TGCGCCAGCAGCCAAGATCGGAGGGCGGGTAATGAAAAACTGTTTTTT; CDR3 protein: CASSQDRRAGNEKLFF
V gene: TRBV19; J gene: TRBJ1-5; clone size: .; D gene: .; CDR3 DNA: TGTGCCAGTAGTATAGTGTCGGGAGGACGGCAGCCCCAGCATTTT; CDR3 protein: CASSIVSGGRQPQHF
V gene: TRBV2; J gene: TRBJ2-7; clone size: .; D gene: .; CDR3 DNA: TGTGCCAGCAGTGATCAACAGAGGCAGGGCGAGCAGTACTTC; CDR3 protein: CASSDQQRQGEQYF
V gene: TRBV7-2; J gene: TRBJ2-5; clone size: .; D gene: .; CDR3 DNA: TGTGCCAGCAGCCCGAGGGGGGGGGAGACCCAGTACTTC; CDR3 protein: CASSPRGGETQYF
V gene: TRBV30; J gene: TRBJ2-7; clone size: .; D gene: TRBD2; CDR3 DNA: TGTGCCTGGAGTATTAGCGGGAGTAGCTACGAGCAGTACTTC; CDR3 protein: CAWSISGSSYEQYF
V gene: TRBV4-1; J gene: TRBJ1-2; clone size: .; D gene: .; CDR3 DNA: TGCGCCAGCAGCCAAGTGATAGGGGGAGATGGCTACACCTTC; CDR3 protein: CASSQVIGGDGYTF
V gene: TRBV6-6; J gene: TRBJ1-1; clone size: .; D gene: .; CDR3 DNA: TGTGCCAGCAGTCTTGGACAGGAAGCTTTCTTT; CDR3 protein: CASSLGQEAFF
V gene: TRBV10-3; J gene: TRBJ1-2; clone size: .; D gene: .; CDR3 DNA: TGTGCCATCAGCGGGGGGACCGATGGCTACACCTTC; CDR3 protein: CAISGGTDGYTF
V gene: TRBV4-2; J gene: TRBJ2-7; clone size: .; D gene: TRBD2; CDR3 DNA: TGTGCCAGCAGCCAAGATATGTCGGGGGGAACCTACGAGCAGTACTTC; CDR3 protein: CASSQDMSGGTYEQYF
V gene: TRBV16; J gene: TRBJ1-5; clone size: .; D gene: .; CDR3 DNA: TGTGCCAGCAGTACCACCGCGCCGGCGGGGAGAAATCAGCCCCAGCATTTT; CDR3 protein: CASSTTAPAGRNQPQHF
V gene: TRBV6-6; J gene: TRBJ1-3; clone size: .; D gene: .; CDR3 DNA: TGTGCCAGCAGTTATGGGCAAGCCTTTTCCGGAAACACCATATATTTT; CDR3 protein: CASSYGQAFSGNTIYF
V gene: TRBV25-1; J gene: TRBJ2-5; clone size: .; D gene: .; CDR3 DNA: TGTGCCAGCAGTACCCCCAGGGTCTTGGGGCAAGAGACCCAGTACTTC; CDR3 protein: CASSTPRVLGQETQYF
V gene: TRBV29-1; J gene: TRBJ1-1; clone size: .; D gene: .; CDR3 DNA: TGCAGCGCCAAGGCGCGGGGGTTGTCCACTGAAGCTTTCTTT; CDR3 protein: CSAKARGLSTEAFF
V gene: TRBV11-1; J gene: TRBJ2-1; clone size: .; D gene: TRBD2; CDR3 DNA: TGTGCCAGCAGCTTAACGGGGGGGCGAGGTGAGCAGTTCTTC; CDR3 protein: CASSLTGGRGEQFF
V gene: TRBV5-1; J gene: TRBJ1-4; clone size: .; D gene: .; CDR3 DNA: TGCGCCAGCAGCCCGGACACCGGGAGTTGGGAAAAACTGTTTTTT; CDR3 protein: CASSPDTGSWEKLFF
V gene: TRBV2; J gene: TRBJ2-2; clone size: once; D gene: TRBD1; CDR3 DNA: TGTGCCAGCAGTAAAACAGGGGCGGACGGGGAGCTGTTTTTT; CDR3 protein: CASSKTGADGELFF
V gene: TRBV7-3; J gene: TRBJ2-3; clone size: .; D gene: TRBD2; CDR3 DNA: TGTGCCAGCAGCTTAAGGGGCGGGGGGGTAGATACGCAGTATTTT; CDR3 protein: CASSLRGGGVDTQYF
V gene: TRBV28; J gene: TRBJ1-5; clone size: once; D gene: .; CDR3 DNA: TGTGCCATGGGGGGGGGAGTAAAGAGGGATCAGCCCCAGCATTTT; CDR3 protein: CAMGGGVKRDQPQHF
V gene: TRBV5-1; J gene: TRBJ1-2; clone size: .; D gene: TRBD1; CDR3 DNA: TGCGCCAGCAGCTTGGCAGGGGGGATTTATGGCTACACCTTC; CDR3 protein: CASSLAGGIYGYTF
V gene: TRBV19; J gene: TRBJ2-7; clone size: .; D gene: TRBD1; CDR3 DNA: TGTGCCAGTAGTATTGGACAGGGGAGTGGGTACGAGCAGTACTTC; CDR3 protein: CASSIGQGSGYEQYF
V gene: TRBV2; J gene: TRBJ2-1; clone size: .; D gene: TRBD2; CDR3 DNA: TGTGCCAGCAGTGTACTAGCGGGAGGCTACAATGAGCAGTTCTTC; CDR3 protein: CASSVLAGGYNEQFF
V gene: TRBV6-5; J gene: TRBJ1-2; clone size: .; D gene: .; CDR3 DNA: TGTGCCAGCAGTATCGGGGGAAGCGGCTACACCTTC; CDR3 protein: CASSIGGSGYTF